This T cell receptor beta chain was profiled in a study of cytomegalovirus exposure and HLA in healthy donors listed by TCRdb under 2017. Context from the whole study: According to an earlier analysis of several hundred of the donors, about 190 million T cells yielded 117 million unique TCR beta sequences and roughly 280 Gb of sequence data. The number of typed donors differed by locus: about 629-630 for A, B, C, DRB1 and DQB1; approximately 520 for DQA1; 606 for DPA1; and about 450 for DPB1. Donor age, sex, ethnicity and CMV serostatus were compiled together with the repertoire data. Rather than drawing on any new phenotypic data, the later analysis identified candidate immune exposures from TCR beta sequences and the way those sequences occurred across donors. An early release that covered approximately 600 HLA-typed donors contained around 300 gigabases of sequencing data and around 85 million unique TCR sequences. HLA typing included class I and class II loci at four-digit resolution. All discovery cohort repertoires had been generated on a single sequencing platform. To predict cytomegalovirus infection status, the study combined high-throughput TCR immunosequencing, statistical association of individual TCRs with disease status, and machine learning. A later analysis re-examined previously published TCR beta repertoires from 500 to 700 donors and added high-resolution HLA genotyping to investigate patterns of TCR occurrence. The study aimed to test whether cataloging public T cell receptors could reveal signatures of past pathogen exposure. The genetic ancestry cluster associated with self-reported Caucasian donors included about 84% of the roughly 380 genotyped donors. About 5 DR-DQ haplotypes were handled as single units for association and clustering, since linkage in the cohort was strong. In addition to the first cohort of about 650 subjects, a separate validation cohort of approximately 120 different subjects was used. An earlier analysis of more than 450 of the donors used high-throughput TCR beta sequencing to judge whether each TCR beta V gene segment behaved as functional or pseudogenic. Genome-wide SNP genotypes for about three fifths of the roughly 670 donors were used in a later genetic analysis, which treated that subset as a discovery cohort. On average, about 240,000 unique TCR beta nucleotide sequences were sequenced per donor among 398 genotyped donors of the cohort, with 15% to 20% of those sequences being non-productive. Using immunosequencing, the study profiled T cell repertoires from about 650 subjects and related those repertoires to cytomegalovirus serostatus.

Libraries were built with the immunoSEQ multiplex PCR assay. A mixture of 60 forward primers for TCR Vbeta segments and 13 reverse primers for TCR Jbeta segments was used in the multiplex PCR. The CDR3 region of rearranged TCR beta genes was amplified from genomic DNA by a multiplex PCR assay. The amplified TCR beta libraries were sequenced on the Illumina HiSeq System as 87-base-pair reads. Per the source publication's procedure: Across the 700 or so repertoires, a later analysis counted roughly 84 million unique TCR beta chains, roughly 11 million of which were shared by at least two donors. Raw reads were error-corrected and collapsed into unique sequences with a nearest-neighbor algorithm that merged closely related sequences to remove PCR and sequencing errors. V, D and J gene segments were assigned by aligning CDR3 sequences to IMGT reference sequences. Each retained sequence needed at least a six-nucleotide match to both a V gene segment and a J gene segment. Rearrangements were called productive when the CDR3 lacked stop codons and stayed in frame with V and J; all others were non-productive. CDR3 was defined by IMGT convention, running from the second conserved V-encoded cysteine to the conserved J-encoded phenylalanine. In an earlier analysis of just under 600 of the donors, sequences lacking an unambiguous match to a single V gene segment were excluded. An earlier analysis of 550 to 650 of the donors classified V segments as functional when productive rearrangements were above 56.7% and as segregating when the standard deviation between donors was above 5%. To diagnose cytomegalovirus status from the catalog of TCR beta chain sequences, a statistical classification framework was built. A later analysis assigned V and J genes by comparing TCR nucleotide sequences with IMGT/GENE-DB human TR gene sequences. A later analysis assigned CDR3 sequences and most-parsimonious VDJ recombination scenarios with the TCRdist pipeline. A later analysis defined each TCR beta chain by its CDR3 amino acid sequence plus V-gene family, and excluded reads lacking a unique V-gene family. A later analysis removed several hundred highly shared, low-generation-probability nucleotide sequences to deal with suspected cross-contamination and a sequencing artifact. In a later analysis, a clonal expansion index for each public chain was calculated from normalized within-repertoire ranks of inferred template counts. Generation probabilities in a later analysis came from a VDJ recombination model fitted to out-of-frame rearrangements, and those results were checked against IGoR. Hypergeometric tests were used in a later analysis to score TCR-TCR, TCR-HLA and TCR-CMV co-occurrence, with a repertoire-size bias correction applied to the TCR pairs. A later analysis estimated false discovery rates by permuting HLA or CMV assignments 20 times. A later analysis grouped co-occurring TCRs with DBSCAN, adding TCRdist sequence similarity when clustering within HLA-allele-positive subsets. For co-occurrence clustering, repertoires with fewer than 30,000 or more than 120,000 public chains were excluded, along with about five repertoires with anomalous nucleotide sharing. TCRdb re-hosts the immuneACCESS table, in-frame sequences only. Its copies lack some clones; in the studies checked, an unresolved V gene accounts for under half of them, and the cause for the rest is not known. V and J calls and clone size come straight from that table; D and trimming were deduced from the DNA. This sample is represented by about 200,000 clones; around three quarters of them were singletons. The ten most abundant clones make up 1.5% to 2% of the sample.

V has 1 base trimmed and J has 5 bases trimmed; junction bases matching no gene number 9. The CDR3, cysteine through phenylalanine, is 16 amino acids long. Only the CDR3 DNA is retained, 48 bases long and in frame from the first base. The germline V gene supplies CDR1 MGHRA and CDR2 YSYEKL. To note about this clone: Its antigen specificity is not known. Base qualities are not recorded, but no much larger clone differs from it by a single base.

What the authors observed across the whole study: In an earlier analysis of some 500 of the donors, most TCR beta V segments were observed in productive rearrangements about 87% or about 30% of the time, broadly matching IMGT annotations. It was suggested by the authors that the approach could potentially be generalized to other disease states and immunological phenotypes. The sequencing pipeline was judged likely to have produced a cluster of highly shared sequence variants as a technical artifact. In a later analysis, 15,000 to 20,000 TCR beta sequences were associated with specific HLA alleles at a false discovery rate of 0.05. In both the original and validation cohorts, the classifier was reported to diagnose cytomegalovirus status with high specificity and sensitivity. In a later analysis, HLA-associated TCR beta chains were found to be more clonally expanded and to have lower generation probabilities than equally common non-associated chains. Because the 87-base-pair reads could not distinguish some IMGT-functional V segments, including TRBV6-2 and TRBV6-3, those segments were excluded. In a later analysis, several top co-occurrence clusters were reported to appear linked to parvovirus B19, influenza, CMV and Epstein-Barr virus. This cohort had only TCR beta chains sequenced, and the lack of alpha or paired-chain data limited which features could be detected. CMV serostatus was the only immune exposure information available for the cohort. According to a later analysis, TCR association rates differed among HLA loci, with DRB1 alleles showing the most associated TCRs and HLA-C alleles showing the fewest. An association between a missense DCLRE1C variant and V-gene and J-gene trimming of TCR beta chains was found in a later genetic analysis and replicated in an independent cohort. When HLA alleles, especially DR and DQ, strongly co-occurred, TCR associations were difficult to assign to individual alleles. A few of the identified cytomegalovirus-associated TCR beta chains were confirmed in vitro to be specific for cytomegalovirus antigens. A later analysis found that most CMV-associated TCR beta chains appeared HLA-restricted, with HLA associations seemingly driven largely by CMV exposure. The earlier analysis of 587 of the donors excluded seventeen rarely observed V segments, including chromosome 9 orphons, because counts were too low. Presence/absence analyses assumed roughly uniform sequencing depth across donors, an assumption that may not hold. A further reported finding was that TCR beta sequences accurately predicted the HLA-A and HLA-B alleles for most subjects in the first cohort. Because some donors lacked HLA typing at each locus, the association tests relied only on the typed subset. Most TCR sequences were observed very rarely across donors, whereas some public TCRs were present in many individuals. The study gave a list of some 150 TCR beta chains associated with cytomegalovirus. Linkage disequilibrium might explain the correlated functional status among segregating V segments, but an unknown experimental factor could not be ruled out. Compared with the approximately 720-donor mean, donors in an Asian-associated ancestry cluster had fewer N-insertions in productive TCRs, according to a later genetic analysis.

The cohort consisted of 666 healthy bone marrow donors. At the time of sampling, every cohort member was nominally healthy, though immune exposures that went unrecorded were likely present. The donor tested CMV seronegative and was one of the 352 seronegative cohort members. A peripheral blood sample was provided by each donor, and peripheral blood mononuclear cells were used for TCR beta sequencing. Genomic DNA extraction from the blood cell samples was performed with the Qiagen DNeasy Blood Extraction Kit. This chain is built from TRBV4-1 and TRBJ2-5; the junction holds 8 bases that match TRBD2. This TCR derives from a man younger than 45 in good health and CMV-seronegative. Sequences were obtained from PBMCs. CDR3 protein: CASSQVGAPGGETQYF. Read as DNA, the sequence is TGCGCCAGCAGCCAAGTCGGGGCCCCGGGAGGGGAGACCCAGTACTTC.